These T cell receptor beta chains were read from a single sample in a study of control samples from healthy donors and cancer patients. Clones were read by immunoSEQ multiplex PCR, and TCRdb kept only the in-frame ones, dropping some. The sample consists of about 78,000 clones, roughly 89% of them appearing once. The specimen sequenced was blood. All receptors derive from a woman aged 60 to 75 in good health. Each CDR3 is given with its conserved first and last residue. The D gene is left open where the match is weak. Not all rows give a size; the values are once, few, many and, for expanded clones, a class.

j_call,v_call,d_call,clone_size,cdr3_nt,cdr3_aa
TRBJ1-2,TRBV28,.,.,TGTGCCAGCGATCCTCCAGGCAACTATGGCTACACCTTC,CASDPPGNYGYTF
TRBJ2-7,TRBV7-8,.,.,TGTGCCAGCAGACCTCCCGTAGCATACGAGCAGTACTTC,CASRPPVAYEQYF
TRBJ1-2,TRBV20-1,.,.,TGCAGTGCTAGTTGGCCAACTAACTATGGCTACACCTTC,CSASWPTNYGYTF
TRBJ2-3,TRBV18,TRBD2,.,TGTGCCAGCTCATCGTCACTAGCGGGTAGCACAGATACGCAGTATTTT,CASSSSLAGSTDTQYF
TRBJ1-2,TRBV29-1,.,.,TGCAGCGCCGGCTATGGCTACACCTTC,CSAGYGYTF
TRBJ1-2,TRBV29-1,.,once,TGCAGCGTTACGCAGGGGCGAGGTGGCTACACCTTC,CSVTQGRGGYTF
TRBJ2-7,TRBV28,.,.,TGTGCCAGCAGTTTAGGCCGGGTGAGGTGGGCCTCCTACGAGCAGTACTTC,CASSLGRVRWASYEQYF
TRBJ1-1,TRBV9,.,.,TGTGCCAGCAGCGTACAGGACAGAATGAACACTGAAGCTTTCTTT,CASSVQDRMNTEAFF
TRBJ1-1,TRBV7-9,TRBD1,.,TGTGCCAGCAGCACCTGGACAGGGGGCAGGGACACTGAAGCTTTCTTT,CASSTWTGGRDTEAFF
TRBJ2-2,TRBV2,.,.,TGTGCCAGCCAAGGTACCGGGGAGCTGTTTTTT,CASQGTGELFF
TRBJ2-5,TRBV7-9,.,.,TGTGCCAGCAGCTTAAGGACAGTCAACCAAGAGACCCAGTACTTC,CASSLRTVNQETQYF
TRBJ2-7,TRBV27,TRBD2,few,TGTGCCAGCCGACTAGCCGCGACTTCCTACGAGCAGTACTTC,CASRLAATSYEQYF
TRBJ2-3,TRBV6-4,.,medium-sized,TGTGCCAGCAGTCCACTTCGGGGGAGCACAGATACGCAGTATTTT,CASSPLRGSTDTQYF
TRBJ1-6,TRBV30,.,.,TGTGCCTGGAGTCAAACTCCAGAAAGCTCCTATAATTCACCCCTCCACTTT,CAWSQTPESSYNSPLHF
TRBJ2-5,TRBV3-1/TRBV3-2,TRBD1,.,TGTGCCAGCAGCCAGGGAGCCAGGGGGCAGGAGACCCAGTACTTC,CASSQGARGQETQYF
TRBJ1-1,TRBV5-1,.,.,TGCGCCAGCAGCTTCACCCAGCCGAACACTGAAGCTTTCTTT,CASSFTQPNTEAFF
TRBJ1-4,TRBV10-2,.,.,TGCGCCAGCAGTGAGTCGGTAGCAGCGCTGGGTTTTTTT,CASSESVAALGFF
TRBJ1-5,TRBV30,.,.,TGTGCCTGGACCCCCCTTGGGAGCAATCAGCCCCAGCATTTT,CAWTPLGSNQPQHF
TRBJ2-1,TRBV28,.,.,TGTGCCAGCAGTACGCCCGACAGACCCTACAATGAGCAGTTCTTC,CASSTPDRPYNEQFF
TRBJ1-5,TRBV6-2/TRBV6-3,.,few,TGTGCCAGCAGTTACTCGGGGGCACTTAGCAATCAGCCCCAGCATTTT,CASSYSGALSNQPQHF
TRBJ1-1,TRBV28,.,.,TGTGCCAGCAGATTGACAGGCCCGTTCACTGAAGCTTTCTTT,CASRLTGPFTEAFF
TRBJ2-2,TRBV24-1,.,.,TGTGCCACCAGTGATTTTCGTGACCTAAGACAGACCACCGGGGAGCTGTTTTTT,CATSDFRDLRQTTGELFF
TRBJ2-3,TRBV5-6,TRBD2,.,TGTGCCAGCACCTCCGGGTGGGCACTAGCGGACACAGATACGCAGTATTTT,CASTSGWALADTDTQYF
TRBJ1-2,TRBV19,.,.,TGTGCCAGTAGTATAGACCAGGGGCGGGATGGCTACACCTTC,CASSIDQGRDGYTF
TRBJ1-5,TRBV6-1,.,few,TGTGCCAGCAGTGAAGCCCACGGAGGCAATCAGCCCCAGCATTTT,CASSEAHGGNQPQHF
TRBJ1-3,TRBV5-1,TRBD1,.,TGCGCCAGCAGCTCGGGACAGGGATTAAGCTCTGGAAACACCATATATTTT,CASSSGQGLSSGNTIYF
TRBJ2-7,TRBV6-5,TRBD2,.,TGTGCCAGCAGAAGACTAGCGGGACAAAGGGAGCAGTACTTC,CASRRLAGQREQYF
TRBJ1-2,TRBV29-1,.,.,TGCAGCGTTGAAGGGCGGGGGCAGAACTATGGCTACACCTTC,CSVEGRGQNYGYTF
TRBJ1-1,TRBV30,.,.,TGTGCCTGGAGTGTACAGGAAGGGACTGAAGCTTTCTTT,CAWSVQEGTEAFF
TRBJ2-5,TRBV23-1,.,.,TGCGCCAGCAGTCACCCCGCCAAGGGGAGGAAGACCCAGTACTTC,CASSHPAKGRKTQYF
TRBJ2-1,TRBV7-2,.,.,TGTGCCAGCAGCGCCTATAGGGATGAGCAGTTCTTC,CASSAYRDEQFF
TRBJ1-1,TRBV30,.,.,TGTGCCTGGAGTATCGGACAACCTATGAACACTGAAGCTTTCTTT,CAWSIGQPMNTEAFF
TRBJ1-4,TRBV2,.,.,TGTGCCAGCAGTGACCGGGACCGAGAAAAACTGTTTTTT,CASSDRDREKLFF
TRBJ2-4,TRBV10-2,.,.,TGCGCCAGCAGTCTCGGCGGGAATCGGGGAAACATTCAGTACTTC,CASSLGGNRGNIQYF
TRBJ1-1,TRBV11-3,TRBD1,.,TGTGCCAGCAGCTTACAGGGGGCAGGGGCTGAAGCTTTCTTT,CASSLQGAGAEAFF
TRBJ1-3,TRBV6-5,TRBD1,.,TGTGCCAGCAGTTACCAGGGGGTATTTGGAAACACCATATATTTT,CASSYQGVFGNTIYF
TRBJ2-3,TRBV30,.,.,TGTGCCTGGAGTGTGAAGGGATCTGGTACGCAGTATTTT,CAWSVKGSGTQYF
TRBJ1-1,TRBV6-2/TRBV6-3,TRBD1,.,TGTGCCAGCAGTTACCTTGGACAGGGGAACACTGAAGCTTTCTTT,CASSYLGQGNTEAFF
TRBJ1-5,TRBV12-2,.,.,TGTGCAAGTCGCTTACTACGGGAATACCAGAATCAGCCCCAGCATTTT,CASRLLREYQNQPQHF
TRBJ2-7,TRBV9,TRBD1,.,TGTGCCAGCAGCCTTAGGACAGGGGGGCCCTACGAGCAGTACTTC,CASSLRTGGPYEQYF
TRBJ2-1,TRBV28,.,.,TGTGCCAGCAGTTTTTGGCAGGGGAAAAATGAGCAGTTCTTC,CASSFWQGKNEQFF
TRBJ1-2,TRBV6-5,TRBD1,.,TGTGCCAGCAGACTGACAGGGGAGTCCTATGGCTACACCTTC,CASRLTGESYGYTF
TRBJ2-1,TRBV18,.,.,TGTGCCAGCTCAATAACGGCCGACAACAATGAGCAGTTCTTC,CASSITADNNEQFF
TRBJ2-3,TRBV12-5,.,.,TGTGCTAGTGGGTTAGACACAGATACGCAGTATTTT,CASGLDTDTQYF
TRBJ2-3,TRBV7-6,.,.,TGTGCCAGCAGCTGGGAGGGGCAGGGGCCCACAGATACGCAGTATTTT,CASSWEGQGPTDTQYF
TRBJ2-5,TRBV7-9,.,.,TGTGCCAGCAGCTTAGGCCTGGAGACCCAGTACTTC,CASSLGLETQYF
TRBJ1-2,TRBV19,.,.,TGTGCCAGTAGTAGTGAAAGGGCGGCATATGGCTACACCTTC,CASSSERAAYGYTF
TRBJ2-3,TRBV29-1,.,.,TGCAGCGTCATAACCCTCGGGGATACGCAGTATTTT,CSVITLGDTQYF
TRBJ2-7,TRBV5-1,.,.,TGCGCCAGCAGCTCCAGGGGATCCTACGAGCAGTACTTC,CASSSRGSYEQYF
TRBJ1-2,TRBV7-3,.,.,TGTGCCAGCAGCTTAGGGACAACTTATGGCTACACCTTC,CASSLGTTYGYTF
TRBJ2-7,TRBV27,.,.,TGTGCCAGCAGCAAAGACCCGAAGATGAGCTCCTACGAGCAGTACTTC,CASSKDPKMSSYEQYF
TRBJ2-5,TRBV6-6,.,.,TGTGCCAGCAGTCCCCTTTCATCGGGGCGGGGAGTGTACCAAGAGACCCAGTACTTC,CASSPLSSGRGVYQETQYF
TRBJ2-1,TRBV7-3,TRBD2,.,TGTGCCAGCAGCTTAACGCCTAGCGGGATTGGTGAGCAGTTCTTC,CASSLTPSGIGEQFF
TRBJ1-2,TRBV4-1,.,.,TGCGCCAGCAGCTTTATAACAGGGCCCAACTATGGCTACACCTTC,CASSFITGPNYGYTF
TRBJ2-5,TRBV28,.,.,TGTGCCAGCAGCCTGTCGGGGCAGGGGGGGGAGACCCAGTACTTC,CASSLSGQGGETQYF
TRBJ1-2,TRBV5-8,.,.,TGTGCCAGCAGCTTGGAACAGGAGCTCTATGGCTACACCTTC,CASSLEQELYGYTF
TRBJ1-1,TRBV5-4,.,.,TGTGCCAGCAGCTTGGCACTGAAGATGAACACTGAAGCTTTCTTT,CASSLALKMNTEAFF